This entry features one TCR beta chain sequence. Antigen specificity is unknown. CDR3 length equals 16 residues. The germline gives CDR1 SGHTA, CDR2 FQGNSA. Trimming stripped 0 bases from V and 1 base from J, with 12 bases between. This sample was taken from a study of human T cells and chemical hapten exposure. The overall study: Readings were taken at 6 days from patch tests that had applied 0.01% DPC to the upper back.

The authors' processing: TCRs per sample had a median of around 100,000 and ranged from about 20,000 to 700,000. One entry per CDR3 protein, called by TCRdb with MiXCR from the RACE reads. TCRdb, not the authors, supplied the V and J calls. The data show some 200,000 distinct CDR3 sequences, with more than 25% seen just once and less than 3% held by the top ten. Time point described: pre-sensitization, week 0. Treatment given: therapeutic diphenylcyclopropenone sensitization with weekly scalp DPC. Study results and limitations: There was no change with DPC sensitization in TCRs above 1 in 1000 frequency.

The sample consisted of whole blood, taken in connection with sensitization to the hapten diphenylcyclopropenone (DPC). The chain is built from TRBV7-2 and TRBJ1-1; D possibly corresponds to TRBD1 (6 bases). The TCR originated in a woman aged 25 to 39 with alopecia areata. Some clones in this sample may be carry-over from other donors' samples. CDR3 sequence (DNA): TGTGCCAGCAGCTTAGCCCCGCGCAGGGGGAACACTGAAGCTTTCTTT. It encodes CASSLAPRRGNTEAFF.